These 24 T cell receptor beta chains were all obtained from the same sample, sequenced in a study of cytotoxic CD8 clonotypes in ibrutinib-treated CLL. Libraries were prepared by immunoSEQ multiplex PCR; TCRdb keeps only in-frame clonotypes and omits some of them. This sample carries some 200,000 clones, 60% to 80% of them seen once, and the ten largest clones take more than 4.5%. This specimen was PBMCs, taken after 12 months of ibrutinib treatment. The receptors originated from a human donor with chronic lymphocytic leukemia.

V and J are TRBV5-1 and TRBJ2-7; 8 bases match TRBD1. Germline CDR1 and CDR2: SGHRS and YFSETQ. The CDR3 has 15 residues. J was trimmed by 0 bases and V by 2 bases; bases with no gene match: 4. CDR3 region: CASSFSTGDSYEQYF. The CDR3 nucleotides read TGCGCCAGCAGCTTCTCGACAGGGGACTCCTACGAGCAGTACTTC.

This clone appeared a few times. CDR3 amino acids: CASSLIAHTF. CDR3 nucleotides: TGTGCCAGCAGTTTGATCGCGCACACCTTC. The V call is TRBV27, the J call TRBJ1-2; D remains unclear. This CDR3 contains 10 residues. The germline CDR1 and CDR2 sequences are MNHEY and SMNVEV (reference sequence). Trimming removed 3 bases at V and 12 bases at J, with 8 bases between.

This clone was picked up a small number of times. The chain employs TRBV10-3 and TRBJ1-6, with 9 bases matching TRBD1. V lost 8 bases and J lost 4; bases outside the gene matches: 3. CDR1 and CDR2 from the germline V gene are ENHRY and SYGVKD. CDR3 length: 14 residues. The CDR3, as DNA: TGTGCCATCCGGGGGACAGGGTATAATTCACCCCTCCACTTT. Amino acids: CAIRGTGYNSPLHF.

The chain joins TRBV4-1 to TRBJ2-5; the match to TRBD2 covers 13 bases. This CDR3 region has 15 residues. Unmatched junction bases numbered 2, after V lost 2 bases and J lost 5 bases. Germline V gene lookup returns CDR1 MGHRA and CDR2 YSYEKL. The CDR3 DNA reads as TGCGCCAGCAGCCAAACGGGACTAGCGGGGGAGACCCAGTACTTC. This sequence encodes CASSQTGLAGETQYF.

This clone was picked up one time. The rearrangement links TRBV9 to TRBJ1-3; no clear D gene. Germline values: CDR1 SGDLS, CDR2 YYNGEE. Trimming pared 5 bases from V and 1 base from J, leaving 7 bases between. This CDR3 contains 13 residues. CDR3 loop: CASRAPSGNTIYF. The CDR3 nucleotides read TGTGCCAGCAGAGCCCCTTCTGGAAACACCATATATTTT.

The genes are TRBV5-1 and TRBJ1-2; the match to TRBD1 covers 8 bases. The V gene's germline CDR1 is SGHRS and CDR2 YFSETQ. This CDR3 comprises 13 residues. The V gene end was trimmed by 3 bases and the J gene end by 7 bases; junction bases not matched to a gene: 5. In nucleotides, the CDR3 is TGCGCCAGCAGCTCAGGACAGGGTAGTGGCTACACCTTC. Protein product: CASSSGQGSGYTF.

The chain couples TRBV7-2 to TRBJ2-7, with no clear D. CDR1 is SGHTA, CDR2 FQGNSA, per germline. V lost 4 bases and J lost 6, with 10 bases in between. This CDR3 region has 12 residues. CDR3 sequence (DNA): TGTGCCAGCAGCTACTACACCGCCGAGCAGTACTTC. This translates into CASSYYTAEQYF.

The genes are TRBV9 and TRBJ2-7; TRBD1 is a possible D gene (6 bases). The CDR3 covers 13 residues. The germline gives CDR1 SGDLS, CDR2 YYNGEE. The V end was cut by 0 bases, the J end by 7 bases, with 11 bases between. The CDR3 nucleotides are TGTGCCAGCAGCGTAGGGGACACCGAAGAGCAGTACTTC. As protein: CASSVGDTEEQYF.

The chain has TRBV25-1 and TRBJ2-1; D is perhaps TRBD2 (6 bases). Germline CDR1 MGHDK, CDR2 SYGVNS. Trimming took 1 base from V and 6 from J, leaving 13 bases between them. This CDR3 region has 15 residues. Written as DNA, the CDR3 is TGTGCCAGCAGTGAATGGAGGGCCGGTATCAATGAGCAGTTCTTC. This encodes CASSEWRAGINEQFF.

In its sample, this clone was seen once. The V and J genes are TRBV7-2 and TRBJ2-3; TRBD1 agrees at 7 bases. This CDR3 is built from 15 residues. Trimming at V came to 5 bases and at J to 2 bases, leaving 7 bases not matched to a gene. Looked up from germline, CDR1 is SGHTA and CDR2 is FQGNSA. The CDR3 sequence: CASSRDSLPTDTQYF. The DNA for the CDR3 is TGTGCCAGCAGCCGGGACAGCTTGCCCACAGATACGCAGTATTTT.

This clone showed up just a few times. The chain has TRBV5-1 and TRBJ2-2, with 7 bases lining up with TRBD2. CDR3 length equals 15 residues. Germline V lookup: CDR1 SGHRS, CDR2 YFSETQ. With V trimmed by 4 bases and J by 7 bases, 10 bases remained unmatched. The DNA of the CDR3 is TGCGCCAGCAGCCCGAGCGGGGAATATGGCGGGGAGCTGTTTTTT. Protein: CASSPSGEYGGELFF.

The chain couples TRBV28 to TRBJ2-7, with 8 bases that match TRBD2. Trimming cost V 4 bases and J 5 bases; bases outside gene matches: 13. Germline loops: CDR1 MDHEN, CDR2 SYDVKM. The CDR3 covers 16 residues. For the CDR3, the DNA is TGTGCCAGCAGTTCCACTAGCGGAGGCCCTCGGAACGAGCAGTACTTC. Encoded protein: CASSSTSGGPRNEQYF.

V gene TRBV5-8 combines with J gene TRBJ2-5; D is perhaps TRBD1 (6 bases). V was pared by 0 bases and J by 5 bases, with 14 bases between. The V gene's germline CDR1 is SGHTS and CDR2 YDEGEE. The CDR3 runs to 15 residues. The CDR3 loop reads CASSLARTRGETQYF. The CDR3 coding sequence is TGTGCCAGCAGCTTGGCCAGAACGAGGGGGGAGACCCAGTACTTC.

The CDR3 region is CASSPPVDEQFF. CDR3 coding DNA: TGTGCCAGCAGCCCCCCCGTGGATGAGCAGTTCTTC. This rearrangement joins TRBV7-2 to TRBJ2-1; D gene ambiguous. Trimming took off 5 bases at V and 8 bases at J, with 10 bases between the two ends. The CDR3 has 12 residues. The V gene's germline CDR1 is SGHTA and CDR2 FQGNSA.

The rearrangement uses TRBV6-6 and TRBJ2-2; 7 nucleotides agree with TRBD2. With 7 bases clipped from V and 0 bases from J, the junction kept 8 bases outside the gene matches. Germline V CDR1 and CDR2: MNHNY, SVGAGI (reference sequence). The CDR3 extends over 16 amino acids. CDR3 sequence reads: CASTLRSGANTGELFF. CDR3 coding DNA: TGTGCCAGCACCTTACGGAGCGGGGCGAACACCGGGGAGCTGTTTTTT.

V usage is TRBV6-6 and J usage is TRBJ2-5, with a possible D match to TRBD2 (6 bases). CDR3 length equals 13 residues. Per germline, CDR1 MNHNY and CDR2 SVGAGI (reference sequence). V lost 8 bases and J 1 base, leaving 11 bases between the germline ends. The CDR3: CASHRDFQETQYF. For the CDR3, the DNA is TGTGCCAGCCACCGGGACTTCCAAGAGACCCAGTACTTC.

This clone was seen more than once but under ten times. The chain employs TRBV19 and TRBJ2-7; D is unresolved. There are 15 residues in the CDR3. Germline loops: CDR1 LNHDA, CDR2 SQIVND (reference sequence). V lost 5 bases to trimming and J lost 6 bases, with 20 bases between them. The CDR3: CASSLQWTPLSEQYF. The CDR3 bases are TGTGCCAGTAGTCTTCAATGGACCCCCCTCTCCGAGCAGTACTTC.

The V and J genes are TRBV6-6 and TRBJ2-7, with TRBD1 identical over 9 bases. V dropped 8 bases and J dropped 3; count of bases not matched to a gene: 5. Germline V gene sequence: CDR1 MNHNY, CDR2 SVGAGI (reference sequence). The CDR3 extends over 13 amino acids. The CDR3 nucleotides are TGTGCCAGCGGGGGGACAGGGAACTACGAGCAGTACTTC. Translated: CASGGTGNYEQYF.

The chain links TRBV27 to TRBJ1-2, with TRBD1 identical over 12 bases. Unmatched junction bases numbered 2, after V lost 5 bases and J lost 7 bases. The CDR3 extends over 13 amino acids. CDR1 is MNHEY, CDR2 SMNVEV, per germline (reference sequence). The CDR3 coding sequence is TGTGCCAGCAGTGGGACAGGGGGCCGTGGCTACACCTTC. It specifies CASSGTGGRGYTF.

Only a few counts were recorded for this clone. V usage is TRBV30 and J usage is TRBJ2-1; the match to TRBD1 covers 8 bases. The CDR3 sequence is 13 residues long. The V gene's germline CDR1 is GTSNPN and CDR2 SVGIG (reference sequence). The trim removed 5 bases at V and 10 bases at J, leaving 10 bases unmatched. The CDR3 region has the DNA TGTGCCTGGGACCCCGACAGGGGACGGGAGCAGTTCTTC. This translates into CAWDPDRGREQFF. Based on the CDR3 plus reference TRBV30 and TRBJ2-1, the full variable domain is SQTIHQWPATLVQPVGSPLSLECTVEGTSNPNLYWYRQAAGRGLQLLFYSVGIGQISSEVPQNLSASRPQDRQFILSSKKLLLSDSGFYLCAWDPDRGREQFFGPGTRLTVL.

The J gene is TRBJ2-7, the V gene TRBV5-1, with 8 bases lining up with TRBD1. The junction had 10 bases not matched to a gene; V was cut back by 4 bases and J by 7 bases. This CDR3 contains 14 residues. Germline CDR1 reads SGHRS; CDR2 reads YFSETQ. This CDR3 is CASSTGTGAGEQYF. In DNA form, the CDR3 reads TGCGCCAGCAGCACCGGGACAGGCGCGGGAGAGCAGTACTTC.

The genes are TRBV9 and TRBJ2-3; 7 nucleotides line up with TRBD2. The CDR3 runs 15 residues. V lost 4 bases to trimming and J lost 0 bases; unmatched junction nucleotides: 5. Germline CDR1 SGDLS, CDR2 YYNGEE. CDR3 sequence reads: CASSLRLASTDTQYF. The CDR3 nucleotides read TGTGCCAGCAGCCTCCGACTAGCTAGCACAGATACGCAGTATTTT.

The chain carries TRBV5-1 and TRBJ2-3; TRBD1 matches 8 bases. This CDR3 spans 18 amino acids. From germline, CDR1 is SGHRS and CDR2 YFSETQ. With V trimmed by 3 bases and J by 5 bases, 17 bases remained unmatched. CDR3 nucleotides: TGCGCCAGCAGCTCAGGAGGGACAGGCCGTAGGTATGGAGATACGCAGTATTTT. Protein product: CASSSGGTGRRYGDTQYF. Full variable domain (rest looked up from reference TRBV5-1 and TRBJ2-3): KAGVTQTPRYLIKTRGQQVTLSCSPISGHRSVSWYQQTPGQGLQFLFEYFSETQRNKGNFPGRFSGRQFSNSRSEMNVSTLELGDSALYLCASSSGGTGRRYGDTQYFGPGTRLTVL.

In this sample, this clone turned up once. The J gene is TRBJ2-7, the V gene TRBV5-1; no reliable D call. The CDR3 is 13 amino acids. V was trimmed by 4 bases and J by 3 bases, leaving 11 bases between them. Germline CDR1 SGHRS, CDR2 YFSETQ. This CDR3 is CASSLDSFYEQYF. DNA of the CDR3: TGCGCCAGCAGCCTCGACTCTTTCTACGAGCAGTACTTC.